This is a list of T cell receptor beta chains from one sample in a study of blood T cell repertoires in COVID-19. The method was immunoSEQ multiplex PCR; TCRdb's version includes in-frame clones alone and lacks a portion of them. The sample has about 140,000 clones, less than 80% seen once. Specimen: peripheral blood. The receptors here all came from an elderly woman with active or convalescent COVID-19. Both conserved end residues are part of each CDR3. D genes are given only for firm matches. Expanded clones are given a class, and other clones once, few, many or no size at all.

d_gene	v_gene	abundance	j_gene	CDR3nt	CDR3aa
NA	TRBV6-5	NA	TRBJ1-1	TGTGCCAGCAGTCTAAGACAGAGGAACACTGAAGCTTTCTTT	CASSLRQRNTEAFF
NA	TRBV30	once	TRBJ1-5	TGTGCCTGGAGTGGGGGGGTTTCTCAGCCCCAGCATTTT	CAWSGGVSQPQHF
NA	TRBV7-9	few	TRBJ2-5	TGTGCCAGCAGCTTAGCATTTTTGACTCAGGAGACCCAGTACTTC	CASSLAFLTQETQYF
TRBD1	TRBV10-3	NA	TRBJ2-3	TGTGCCATCAGTGACCTACAGGGGGGAACAGATACGCAGTATTTT	CAISDLQGGTDTQYF
TRBD1	TRBV3-1/TRBV3-2	few	TRBJ1-3	TGTGCCAGCAGCCCAGGGGGGCAGGCCTCTGGAAACACCATATATTTT	CASSPGGQASGNTIYF
NA	TRBV15	NA	TRBJ1-5	TGTGCCACCAGCAGAGTGGCCACCGGTCGGGATCAGCCCCAGCATTTT	CATSRVATGRDQPQHF
TRBD1	TRBV9	NA	TRBJ1-4	TGTGCCAGCAGCGTAGCACAGGGGGGATCTGAAAAACTGTTTTTT	CASSVAQGGSEKLFF
NA	TRBV9	NA	TRBJ1-3	TGTGCCAGCAGCCTAACCGCCTCTGGAAACACCATATATTTT	CASSLTASGNTIYF
NA	TRBV6-1	NA	TRBJ1-5	TGTGCCAGCAGTGAAGCTTGGAAGGCAGGGCGGCCTCGGGCCAATCAGCCCCAGCATTTT	CASSEAWKAGRPRANQPQHF
NA	TRBV18	NA	TRBJ1-6	TGTGCCAGCTCCCAAGTGGACACTCAATATTCACCCCTCCACTTT	CASSQVDTQYSPLHF
NA	TRBV3-1/TRBV3-2	few	TRBJ2-1	TGTGCCAGCAGCCAATGCCCCGGGAGCTCCTACAATGAGCAGTTCTTC	CASSQCPGSSYNEQFF
TRBD1	TRBV4-1	NA	TRBJ2-4	TGCGCCAGCAGCCAAGAAGGGACAGGGGGCAGAAACATTCAGTACTTC	CASSQEGTGGRNIQYF
NA	TRBV12-3/TRBV12-4	NA	TRBJ1-1	TGTGCCAGCAGTTTTCACAGTGGGGCTTTCTTT	CASSFHSGAFF
NA	TRBV7-3	NA	TRBJ2-5	TGTGCCAGCAGTTTGGGCTCCAAAGAGACCCAGTACTTC	CASSLGSKETQYF
TRBD1	TRBV19	NA	TRBJ1-5	TGTGCCAGTAGTACGAAGCTACAGGGGAATCAGCCCCAGCATTTT	CASSTKLQGNQPQHF
NA	TRBV5-1	NA	TRBJ2-7	TGCGCCAGCAGCTCCAGGGGTTACGAGCAGTACTTC	CASSSRGYEQYF
TRBD1	TRBV4-2	few	TRBJ1-3	TGTGCCAGCAGCCAAGAAGGTTTATCACAGGGGTCCAAATCTGGAAACACCATATATTTT	CASSQEGLSQGSKSGNTIYF
TRBD1	TRBV4-3	many	TRBJ1-2	TGCGCCAGCAGCCCCCGGACAGGAGAGGATGGCTACACCTTC	CASSPRTGEDGYTF
TRBD1	TRBV3-1/TRBV3-2	few	TRBJ1-6	TGTGCCAGCAGCCAAAAAACAGGGGGGTTGTCCTATAATTCACCCCTCCACTTT	CASSQKTGGLSYNSPLHF